Sequencing of this TCR beta chain was carried out in a study of CD8 T cells in ankylosing spondylitis (dated by TCRdb to the late 2010s). Turning to the overall study: The study set out to find disease-linked TCR variants by profiling T cell receptor beta repertoires in ankylosing spondylitis patients and healthy donors. The full study cohort comprised 25 ankylosing spondylitis patients and over 95 healthy donors. Peripheral blood was sampled, and synovial fluid was additionally collected from ankylosing spondylitis patients.

This clonotype was observed a few times. The specificity of this receptor is unknown. The sample holds no much larger clone one base away, and base qualities are not on file. TCRdb lists the instrument as Illumina HiSeq 2500. Quantitative 5'-RACE with molecular barcodes was used to prepare TCR beta libraries. Per the original workflow: Disease-linked TCR variants were identified with a new computational method built on a probabilistic model of VDJ rearrangement. Through fastp at Q25 and MiXCR, TCRdb rebuilt clones from the public reads, retaining in-frame beta chains. Entries that share a CDR3 protein sequence are merged under the most common genes and DNA. These V and J calls are TCRdb output, not the study's own analysis. Within this sample are 350,000 to 450,000 distinct CDR3 sequences, with about 24% of them counted one time only. In total, the top ten clones hold 0.75% to 0.9% of the sample. General findings and caveats noted by the study authors: Some of the motif variants had been reported before in the synovial fluid and blood of reactive arthritis patients, a finding that suggests common disease-initiation mechanisms. The disease-linked clones were reported as significantly enriched in matched synovial fluid samples from ankylosing spondylitis patients. The disease-linked clones had a CD8+ phenotype and were found at relatively low frequencies in peripheral blood. A TCR beta motif of roughly 8 highly homologous amino acid variants appeared characteristic of blood from ankylosing spondylitis patients.

From cysteine to phenylalanine, the CDR3 is 13 amino acids long. Here the CDR3 DNA is all that survives: 39 bases in frame from base 1. Trimming takes 5 bases from V and 4 bases from J, and the germline ends sit 12 bases apart. Looking up the germline V gene yields CDR1 SGHRS and CDR2 YFSETQ. This chain joins TRBV5-1 to TRBJ2-5; the D gene is perhaps TRBD2, from 7 matching bases. Sequencing input: blood, either unsorted or a sorted T cell fraction (not recorded which). The origin of this receptor is a male donor with ankylosing spondylitis. CDR3 loop: CASSAGEGETQYF. The nucleotide sequence reads TGCGCCAGCAGTGCAGGGGAGGGAGAGACCCAGTACTTC.